This TCR beta chain originates from a study of shared clonotypes between healthy human individuals. The study, taken as a whole, reports: Among donors, sharing of clonotypes was expected to be affected by sequencing depth.

Assay used: immunoSEQ multiplex PCR; TCRdb lists only in-frame clones, some missing. The sample shows 2,500,000 or so clones, roughly 90% of them seen only once. In regard to this clone: Its cognate antigen is unknown. Within the sample, other DNA sequences also encode this same CDR3.

The sequencing input was naive CD4+ T cells from PBMCs. Subset given: CD45RA+ positively selected. This TCR derives from a man younger than 30 in good health. Some clones in this sample may be carry-over from other donors' samples.

DNA of the CDR3: TGTGCCAGCAGTTTGAATCGGGGGTCGAATCAGCCCCAGCATTTT. This gives the protein CASSLNRGSNQPQHF. This chain links TRBV6-5 with TRBJ1-5, with a tentative D call TRBD1 (5 bases). V was shortened by 4 bases and J by 4 bases, with 14 bases between the two germline ends. This CDR3 is 15 amino acids long. Germline loops: CDR1 MNHEY, CDR2 SVGAGI.